This is a list of T cell receptor beta chains from one sample in a study of OX40 agonist ivuxolimab in advanced cancers. Generated by immunoSEQ multiplex PCR, the TCRdb table keeps only in-frame clones and is missing some. The sample yields about 120,000 clones, roughly nine tenths seen once. Sequenced here: CD4+ or CD8+ T cells sorted from blood, sampled in a trial of the OX40 agonist ivuxolimab. These receptors were collected from an adult with an advanced solid tumor such as melanoma, head and neck, liver or kidney cancer. Each CDR3 is given with its conserved first and last residue. A D gene is named only where the DNA matches it firmly. Size tells how often a clone was seen (once, few, many) or the class of an expanded clone, and some rows leave it out.

J: TRBJ2-7; length: 15; V: TRBV5-5; size: once; D: TRBD2; DNA: TGTGCCAGCAGCCCTGTGGGGGGAGGGTACTACGAGCAGTACTTC; CDR3: CASSPVGGGYYEQYF
J: TRBJ2-3; length: 13; V: TRBV6-6; size: once; D: -; DNA: TGTGCCAGCAGATTAAGAGGTGTGGATACGCAGTATTTT; CDR3: CASRLRGVDTQYF
J: TRBJ1-2; length: 12; V: TRBV6-9; size: -; D: -; DNA: TGTGCCAGCAGTTACAAGGGGGGACGCTACACCTTC; CDR3: CASSYKGGRYTF
J: TRBJ1-3; length: 16; V: TRBV5-1; size: -; D: -; DNA: TGCGCCAGCAGCTTGGCCCAGGGCAGCTCTGGAAACACCATATATTTT; CDR3: CASSLAQGSSGNTIYF
J: TRBJ2-3; length: 12; V: TRBV2; size: few; D: -; DNA: TGTGCCAGCAGGGCCTGGTCAGATACGCAGTATTTT; CDR3: CASRAWSDTQYF
J: TRBJ2-7; length: 15; V: TRBV9; size: -; D: -; DNA: TGTGCCAGCAGCGTAGGCCGGGACCCCTCCTACGAGCAGTACTTC; CDR3: CASSVGRDPSYEQYF
J: TRBJ1-3; length: 14; V: TRBV6-5; size: -; D: -; DNA: TGTGCCAGCGGACCGGGTGGACTCGGAAACACCATATATTTT; CDR3: CASGPGGLGNTIYF
J: TRBJ2-7; length: 14; V: TRBV21-1; size: -; D: -; DNA: TGTGCCAGCAGCCGGACGGACTGCTCCTACGAGCAGTACTTC; CDR3: CASSRTDCSYEQYF
J: TRBJ2-1; length: 16; V: TRBV4-3; size: -; D: TRBD1; DNA: TGCGCCAGCAGCCAGGGTACGGACAGGGTATTAGATGAGCAGTTCTTC; CDR3: CASSQGTDRVLDEQFF
J: TRBJ1-2; length: 18; V: TRBV30; size: once; D: TRBD1; DNA: TGTGCCTGGAGGGTGGGACAGGGAGGGCCTAATGCCAACTATGGCTACACCTTC; CDR3: CAWRVGQGGPNANYGYTF
J: TRBJ1-5; length: 14; V: TRBV30; size: -; D: -; DNA: TGTGCCTGGAGTGTTCTCGGGGTTGAGCAGCCCCAGCATTTT; CDR3: CAWSVLGVEQPQHF
J: TRBJ1-5; length: 15; V: TRBV5-8; size: few; D: -; DNA: TGTGCCAGCAGCCTAGGGGCGGTAAGCAATCAGCCCCAGCATTTT; CDR3: CASSLGAVSNQPQHF
J: TRBJ2-1; length: 15; V: TRBV19; size: -; D: TRBD1; DNA: TGTGCCAGTAGTTTCCGGGACAGGCTCTACAATGAGCAGTTCTTC; CDR3: CASSFRDRLYNEQFF
J: TRBJ2-7; length: 13; V: TRBV6-6; size: -; D: TRBD1; DNA: TGTGCCACCGGACAGGGGGCGGAGTACGAGCAGTACTTC; CDR3: CATGQGAEYEQYF
J: TRBJ1-2; length: 12; V: TRBV9; size: -; D: -; DNA: TGTGCCAGCAGCGGGGTTGTCTATGGCTACACCTTC; CDR3: CASSGVVYGYTF
J: TRBJ1-4; length: 11; V: TRBV19; size: few; D: -; DNA: TGTGCCAGTAGTGTAAATGAAAAACTGTTTTTT; CDR3: CASSVNEKLFF
J: TRBJ1-5; length: 17; V: TRBV28; size: -; D: -; DNA: TGTGCCAGCAGTTTATTTGGGGGGGGGCGCGGTAATCAGCCCCAGCATTTT; CDR3: CASSLFGGGRGNQPQHF
J: TRBJ1-5; length: 15; V: TRBV15; size: -; D: -; DNA: TGTGCCACCAGCAGAGGTCCGAGGGGGGGTCAGCCCCAGCATTTT; CDR3: CATSRGPRGGQPQHF
J: TRBJ2-2; length: 16; V: TRBV6-5; size: -; D: TRBD1; DNA: TGTGCCAGCAGTTTGGGACAGGCAGGGTGGGCCGGGGAGCTGTTTTTT; CDR3: CASSLGQAGWAGELFF
J: TRBJ2-1; length: 15; V: TRBV10-3; size: -; D: TRBD1; DNA: TGTGCCATCAGTGAGAGGAGACAGGGGGACAAAGAGCAGTTCTTC; CDR3: CAISERRQGDKEQFF
J: TRBJ2-5; length: 14; V: TRBV19; size: -; D: -; DNA: TGTGCCAGTAGTACCCAGGGGCGCCAAGAGACCCAGTACTTC; CDR3: CASSTQGRQETQYF
J: TRBJ1-4; length: 12; V: TRBV28; size: -; D: -; DNA: TGTGCCAGCATTGGGGTATTGGGAAAACTGTTTTTT; CDR3: CASIGVLGKLFF